This is a list of T cell receptor beta chains from one sample in a study of T cells after yellow fever vaccination. Using its own MiXCR run on the 5' RACE reads, TCRdb lists one record per CDR3 protein. The sample lists 310,000 or so distinct CDR3 sequences, roughly 4% occurring once. The source material was PBMCs, sampled on the day of the yellow fever booster vaccination. These receptors all stem from a man aged 18 to 35 who received the YFV17D yellow fever vaccine. The CDR3 runs from the conserved cysteine through the conserved F or W. D genes are given only for firm matches. Clone size is stated in some rows and not others, as once, few, many or a class when expanded.

V gene	D gene	clone size	J gene	CDR3 DNA	CDR3 protein
TRBV3-1	.	many	TRBJ1-2	TGTGCCAGCAGCCACGCGCTCTATGGCTACACCTTC	CASSHALYGYTF
TRBV6-1	TRBD1	.	TRBJ1-1	TGTGCCAGCAGTGGGGAACAGGGGGCTCAGCGCGCTTTCTTT	CASSGEQGAQRAFF
TRBV24-1	.	.	TRBJ2-1	TGTGCCACCAGCAAGGGACCTTTCAGGGAGCAGTTCTTC	CATSKGPFREQFF
TRBV4-3	.	.	TRBJ2-1	TGCGCCAGCAGCCTCCACGTGGCACCCTCCTACAATGAGCAGTTCTTC	CASSLHVAPSYNEQFF
TRBV7-2	TRBD1	many	TRBJ2-7	TGTGCCAGCAGCACGACCCGACAGGGAAACTACGAGCAGTACTTC	CASSTTRQGNYEQYF
TRBV9	TRBD1	few	TRBJ2-1	TGTGCCAGCAGCGTTGGACAGGGGGCGAGCCGGCGCCTTTACAATGAGCAGTTCTTC	CASSVGQGASRRLYNEQFF
TRBV6-6	.	few	TRBJ1-1	TGTGCCAGCAGTTTCACGGGACGCCATGAAGCTTTCTTT	CASSFTGRHEAFF
TRBV5-1	.	many	TRBJ2-2	TGCGCCAGCAGCTTCGGGGAGAACACCGGGGAGCTGTTTTTT	CASSFGENTGELFF
TRBV4-1	.	few	TRBJ2-1	TGCGCCAGCAGCCAAGATCCGTGGGGATCTTCCTACAATGAGCAGTTCTTC	CASSQDPWGSSYNEQFF
TRBV6-2/TRBV6-3	.	.	TRBJ2-2	TGTGCCAGCAGTTACTCCCAGTTCGGGGAGCTGTTTTTT	CASSYSQFGELFF
TRBV20-1	TRBD1	few	TRBJ2-5	TGCAGTGCTACTGGGGGTACAGGGGGTTCCCAAGAGACCCAGTACTTC	CSATGGTGGSQETQYF
TRBV20-1	.	few	TRBJ1-2	TGCAGTGCTACCGATAACAGCTATGGCTACACCTTC	CSATDNSYGYTF
TRBV3-1	.	.	TRBJ1-2	TGTGCCAGCAGCCAAAATAACTTAGGCTACACCTTC	CASSQNNLGYTF
TRBV5-5	.	many	TRBJ2-1	TGTGCCAGCAGCCCTCTCTCCGGGAGACCTAATGAGCAGTTCTTC	CASSPLSGRPNEQFF
TRBV5-1	.	.	TRBJ2-3	TGCGCCAGCAGCTCCCCAGGGGAGGATACGCAGTATTTT	CASSSPGEDTQYF
TRBV27	.	.	TRBJ2-1	TGTGCCAGCAGTTTATGGGTGGACTATGAGCAGTTCTTC	CASSLWVDYEQFF
TRBV7-9	TRBD2	few	TRBJ2-7	TGTGCCAGCAGCTTAGGACAGGGACTAGCGGCTTACTTC	CASSLGQGLAAYF
TRBV2	.	many	TRBJ2-7	TGTGCCAGCAGTGAACTAGCGATTAGCTCCTACGAGCAGTACTTC	CASSELAISSYEQYF
TRBV5-1	TRBD2	many	TRBJ2-5	TGCGCCAGCAGCCCGGGAGCGGGGGGGCAAGAGACCCAGTACTTC	CASSPGAGGQETQYF
TRBV4-3	.	many	TRBJ1-6	TGCGCCAGCAGCCAAGTAAGCCGCCCTAGTCTGTATAATTCACCCCTCCACTTT	CASSQVSRPSLYNSPLHF
TRBV9	.	many	TRBJ2-1	TGTGCCAGCAGCGTATTTGGAACGGGGCTCGATGAGCAGTTCTTC	CASSVFGTGLDEQFF
TRBV5-6	.	many	TRBJ2-7	TGTGCCAGCAGCCCCGGTCAGGACGAGCAGTACTTC	CASSPGQDEQYF
TRBV7-3	TRBD2	few	TRBJ2-1	TGTGCCAGCAGCCCCCGACTAGCGGGGGGCGTAAATGAGCAGTTCTTC	CASSPRLAGGVNEQFF
TRBV5-4	.	many	TRBJ2-5	TGTGCCAGCAGCTTGGTGGAACAAGAGACCCAGTACTTC	CASSLVEQETQYF
TRBV7-9	TRBD2	few	TRBJ2-1	TGTGCCAGCAGGGAGCTAGCGGGGGGGAGCAATGAGCAGTTCTTC	CASRELAGGSNEQFF
TRBV5-1	.	.	TRBJ1-1	TGCGCCAGCAGCTTGGCCGTTGGGGGGAACACTGAAGCTTTCTTT	CASSLAVGGNTEAFF
TRBV30	.	many	TRBJ2-2	TGTGCCTCCCCGACAGGGAACACCGGGGAGCTGTTTTTT	CASPTGNTGELFF
TRBV7-6	TRBD1	.	TRBJ1-1	TGTGCCAGCAGCGCACAGGGGACTGAAGCTTTCTTT	CASSAQGTEAFF
TRBV3-1	.	.	TRBJ2-5	TGTGCCAGCAGCCAAGGCCAGGGTGGCGGTGGGACCCAGTACTTC	CASSQGQGGGGTQYF
TRBV5-1	.	many	TRBJ1-1	TGCGCCAGCAGCGAAGGGACGGAGGCTAAAGCTTTCTTT	CASSEGTEAKAFF
TRBV5-5	.	many	TRBJ2-3	TGTGCCAGCAGCTGGAGGGGCTCCCTTGGGGCACATACGCAGTATTTT	CASSWRGSLGAHTQYF
TRBV24-1	TRBD2	many	TRBJ2-2	TGTGCCACCAGTGATACAGACGGGGGGACGAACACCGGGGAGCTGTTTTTT	CATSDTDGGTNTGELFF
TRBV20-1	.	few	TRBJ2-5	TGCAGTGCTACCAACAGGGTCACTCGGGAGACCCAGTACTTC	CSATNRVTRETQYF
TRBV5-4	.	.	TRBJ1-2	TGTGCCAGCAGGCCCGGGACAAAAGAAATCGGCTACACCTTC	CASRPGTKEIGYTF
TRBV11-2	TRBD2	many	TRBJ2-7	TGTGCCAGCAGCTCTACGGGGGGGCGATACTACGAGCAGTACTTC	CASSSTGGRYYEQYF
TRBV5-6	TRBD1	few	TRBJ1-2	TGTGCCAGCAGCTTGGTGGAGGGGGCCTTTTATGGCTACACCTTC	CASSLVEGAFYGYTF
TRBV20-1	.	many	TRBJ2-1	TGCAGTGCGAACCACCCCTACGGGGGCTCCTACAATGAGCAGTTCTTC	CSANHPYGGSYNEQFF
TRBV30	TRBD2	few	TRBJ2-7	TGTGCCGGGGGGACTACCTACGAGCAGTACTTC	CAGGTTYEQYF
TRBV19	TRBD1	few	TRBJ2-1	TGTGCCAGTAGAGCGACAGGGGGACGTGGTGAGCAGTTCTTC	CASRATGGRGEQFF
TRBV6-2/TRBV6-3	.	many	TRBJ2-7	TGTGCCAGCAGTTATCCGGCCTACGAGCAGTACTTC	CASSYPAYEQYF